One and the same sample provided the 21 T cell receptor beta chains below, sequenced in a study of CD8+ T cells in alopecia areata. Reverse transcription of extracted RNA yielded cDNA, which provided the sequencing template. The assay was immunoSEQ multiplex PCR, and TCRdb's table has in-frame clones only and misses some. The sample lists 85,000 to 110,000 clones; under 90% were seen once. Noted treatment: oral pan-JAK inhibitor, 5-10 mg twice daily. The specimen was CD8+ T cells sorted from blood, collected at roughly week 30, from a patient treated with tofacitinib. All receptors derive from a human donor with alopecia areata.

Notes on this clone: Germline is not matched at one junction end, which may reflect a read error. V gene TRBV7-8 combines with J gene TRBJ2-2; D call uncertain. In germline, CDR1 is SGHVS, CDR2 FQNEAQ. The CDR3 extends over 16 amino acids. The CDR3 DNA reads TGTGCCGGCAGCTTAGCTGGTCCGGACGACACCGGGGAGCTGTTTTTT. This codes for CAGSLAGPDDTGELFF. Variable domain in full (rest from reference TRBV7-8 and TRBJ2-2): GAGVSQSPRYKVAKRGQDVALRCDPISGHVSLFWYQQALGQGPEFLTYFQNEAQLDKSGLPSDRFFAERPEGSVSTLKIQRTQQEDSAVYLCAGSLAGPDDTGELFFGEGSRLTVL.

This rearrangement joins TRBV29-1 to TRBJ1-1; 8 positions agree with TRBD1. V lost 0 bases to trimming and J lost 3 bases; unmatched junction nucleotides: 3. The CDR3 covers 14 residues. CDR1 and CDR2 from the germline V gene are SQVTM and ANQGSEA. The CDR3 protein is CSVEETGGYTEAFF. CDR3 coding DNA: TGCAGCGTTGAAGAAACAGGGGGGTACACTGAAGCTTTCTTT.

The rearrangement links TRBV29-1 to TRBJ1-2; D is perhaps TRBD1 (6 bases). Germline V gene sequence: CDR1 SQVTM, CDR2 ANQGSEA. The CDR3 extends over 13 amino acids. This chain's CDR3 is CICQGIDNYGYTF. The CDR3 nucleotides are TGCATATGTCAGGGGATCGATAACTATGGCTACACCTTC.

DNA of the CDR3: TGCGCCAGCAGCTTGGGGCACGACTACGAGCAGTACTTC. The encoded protein is CASSLGHDYEQYF. This sequence joins TRBV5-1 and TRBJ2-7, with D hard to call. V dropped 0 bases and J dropped 3 bases, with 7 bases sitting between them. Per the germline V gene, CDR1 is SGHRS and CDR2 is YFSETQ. There are 13 residues in the CDR3.

V and J are TRBV29-1 and TRBJ2-7, with D uncertain. Germline lookup yields CDR1 SQVTM and CDR2 ANQGSEA. The germline V and J ends were trimmed by 5 bases and 1 base, with 12 bases remaining between them. CDR3 size: 13 residues. The DNA of the CDR3 is TGCAGCGTTACCCCAATTGAGTCCTACGAGCAGTACTTC. It encodes CSVTPIESYEQYF.

As for this clone: This specimen includes other DNA sequences encoding the same CDR3. The chain uses TRBV6-5 and TRBJ2-1, with 7 bases matching TRBD1. The germline V gene encodes CDR1 MNHEY and CDR2 SVGAGI. J gave up 4 bases and V 5 bases, and 2 bases lay outside the gene matches. The CDR3 consists of 13 residues. CDR3 loop: CASSRDSYNEQFF. The CDR3 DNA sequence: TGTGCCAGCAGTCGGGACAGTTACAATGAGCAGTTCTTC.

The table lists this clone with a few counts. In nucleotides, the CDR3 is TGTGCCAGCAGTGAAGGATACCCTTACTACGAGCAGTACTTC. Residues: CASSEGYPYYEQYF. V and J are TRBV6-1 and TRBJ2-7; D is uncertain. Germline V gene lookup returns CDR1 MNHNS and CDR2 SASEGT. V dropped 1 base and J dropped 3 bases, with 10 bases sitting between them. CDR3 size: 14 residues.

This sequence joins TRBV5-1 and TRBJ2-7; D uncertain. The CDR3 loop spans 13 amino acids. The V gene lost 2 bases and the J gene lost 5 bases, with 11 bases spanning the gap. Germline lookup yields CDR1 SGHRS and CDR2 YFSETQ. Written as DNA, the CDR3 is TGCGCCAGCAGCTTTGGTCATGAGGACGAGCAGTACTTC. It is translated as CASSFGHEDEQYF.

The V gene is TRBV7-8, the J gene TRBJ2-7, with D possibly being TRBD2 (5 bases). Germline assignment: CDR1 SGHVS and CDR2 FQNEAQ. The V end lost 2 bases, the J end lost 4 bases, and 6 bases lay between the germline ends. The CDR3 spans 12 residues. The CDR3 DNA reads as TGTGCCAGCAGCTTACGGGATTACGAGCAGTACTTC. This sequence encodes CASSLRDYEQYF. Looking up the rest from reference TRBV7-8 and TRBJ2-7 gives the full variable domain: GAGVSQSPRYKVAKRGQDVALRCDPISGHVSLFWYQQALGQGPEFLTYFQNEAQLDKSGLPSDRFFAERPEGSVSTLKIQRTQQEDSAVYLCASSLRDYEQYFGPGTRLTVT.

The V call is TRBV6-5, the J call TRBJ2-7; TRBD1 matches 7 bases. The length of the CDR3 is 15 residues. Trimming removed 10 bases from V and 4 bases from J; junction bases left unmatched: 16. In germline, CDR1 is MNHEY, CDR2 SVGAGI. CDR3 bases: TGTGCCACCGCTCCTTTTGAGGGGGCGATGTACGAGCAGTACTTC. This encodes CATAPFEGAMYEQYF.

The chain is built from TRBV2 and TRBJ2-7; tentatively, D is TRBD1 or TRBD2 (5 bases each). V was trimmed by 6 bases and J by 5 bases, leaving 11 bases between them. Germline V CDR1 and CDR2: SNHLY, FYNNEI. The CDR3 is 12 amino acids. The CDR3 coding sequence is TGTGCCAGCAGGGGGACCCGGGACGAGCAGTACTTC. Translation gives CASRGTRDEQYF.

This clone came up once. The chain uses TRBV4-1 and TRBJ2-3; 7 bases match TRBD1. The CDR3 consists of 15 residues. Germline lookup yields CDR1 MGHRA and CDR2 YSYEKL. The V segment lost 4 bases and the J segment 2 bases; nucleotides outside the gene matches: 6. The CDR3: CASSPRTGDTDTQYF. The CDR3 DNA reads TGCGCCAGCAGCCCCAGAACAGGGGACACAGATACGCAGTATTTT.

This chain connects TRBV5-1 to TRBJ2-6; TRBD1 agrees at 8 bases. The J segment lost 4 bases and the V segment lost 5 bases, leaving 8 bases of the junction unmatched. Germline values: CDR1 SGHRS, CDR2 YFSETQ. The CDR3 runs to 16 residues. This chain's CDR3 is CASSYDRGAGANVLTF. CDR3 DNA: TGCGCCAGCAGTTATGACAGGGGCGCAGGGGCCAACGTCCTGACTTTC.

The chain links TRBV7-9 to TRBJ2-3; 7 bases align to TRBD2. The CDR3 sequence is 16 residues long. Germline V lookup: CDR1 SEHNR, CDR2 FQNEAQ (reference sequence). With 5 bases clipped from V and 6 bases from J, the junction kept 14 bases outside the gene matches. CDR3 bases: TGTGCCAGCAGCCCGCGGCGCAGCGGGATGGAGGATACGCAGTATTTT. This encodes CASSPRRSGMEDTQYF. Full variable domain (rest looked up from reference TRBV7-9 and TRBJ2-3): DTGVSQNPRHKITKRGQNVTFRCDPISEHNRLYWYRQTLGQGPEFLTYFQNEAQLEKSRLLSDRFSAERPKGSFSTLEIQRTEQGDSAMYLCASSPRRSGMEDTQYFGPGTRLTVL.

This clone has only one observation. This rearrangement joins TRBV7-9 to TRBJ2-3; D is ambiguous. CDR1 is SEHNR, CDR2 FQNEAQ, per germline (reference sequence). Trimming removed 5 bases at V and 5 bases at J, with 8 bases between. CDR3 length equals 12 residues. This CDR3 is CASSALRDTQYF. As DNA, the CDR3 is TGTGCCAGCAGCGCACTCCGAGATACGCAGTATTTT.

The rearrangement links TRBV7-6 to TRBJ2-5; possible D gene TRBD2, 6 bases. The CDR3 is made up of 16 amino acids. Germline V gene data show CDR1 as SGHVS and CDR2 as FNYEAQ. V was clipped by 0 bases and J by 5 bases, with 16 bases between them. CDR3 amino acids: CASSLAASPRGETQYF. Here the CDR3 DNA reads TGTGCCAGCAGCTTAGCGGCTAGCCCACGGGGGGAGACCCAGTACTTC.

This clone has a single count. This chain joins TRBV7-9 and TRBJ2-1; TRBD1 is a possible D gene (7 bases). The CDR3 spans 14 residues. CDR1 SEHNR and CDR2 FQNEAQ come from the germline V gene (reference sequence). V was trimmed by 2 bases and J by 11 bases, leaving 16 bases between them. The CDR3 region is CASSLYGGGLQQFF. The CDR3 bases are TGTGCCAGCAGCTTATACGGAGGGGGCCTACAGCAGTTCTTC. The whole variable domain, remainder taken from reference TRBV7-9 and TRBJ2-1, is DTGVSQNPRHKITKRGQNVTFRCDPISEHNRLYWYRQTLGQGPEFLTYFQNEAQLEKSRLLSDRFSAERPKGSFSTLEIQRTEQGDSAMYLCASSLYGGGLQQFFGPGTRLTVL.

The chain employs TRBV27 and TRBJ2-7; D may be TRBD1 or TRBD2 (6 bases each). Trimming removed 6 bases from V and 0 bases from J, with 12 bases in between. This CDR3 spans 14 amino acids. CDR1 and CDR2 (germline): MNHEY, SMNVEV (reference sequence). CDR3 residues: CASRPRGDSYEQYF. The DNA for the CDR3 is TGTGCCAGCAGACCGAGGGGGGACTCCTACGAGCAGTACTTC.

This clone was observed a few times. This chain links TRBV29-1 with TRBJ1-2; a weak D match, TRBD1 (6 bases). From germline, CDR1 is SQVTM and CDR2 ANQGSEA. Trimming removed 7 bases at V and 7 bases at J, with 19 bases between. This CDR3 has 13 amino acids. The CDR3 DNA reads TGCAGCGCTGGTCAGGACAGCTCCCTTGGCTACACCTTC. It yields the protein CSAGQDSSLGYTF.

The chain has TRBV27 and TRBJ2-5; 9 nucleotides match TRBD2. The DNA end is more similar to TRBJ2-7, so the J call may be wrong. Germline V gene sequence: CDR1 MNHEY, CDR2 SMNVEV (reference sequence). CDR3 length equals 13 residues. The CDR3 region has the DNA TGTGCCAGCAGCGGGACTAGCAGAGGCGAGCAGTACTTC. The encoded protein is CASSGTSRGEQYF.

This clone was seen only a few times. The genes are TRBV7-9 and TRBJ2-4; 9 nucleotides line up with TRBD1. Trimming removed 9 bases from V and 3 bases from J; junction bases left unmatched: 6. The germline V gene has CDR1 SEHNR and CDR2 FQNEAQ (reference sequence). The CDR3 is 14 residues long. As DNA, the CDR3 is TGTGCCAGGAAAACAGGGGGCCGCAAAAACATTCAGTACTTC. It is translated as CARKTGGRKNIQYF. Variable domain in full (rest from reference TRBV7-9 and TRBJ2-4): DTGVSQNPRHKITKRGQNVTFRCDPISEHNRLYWYRQTLGQGPEFLTYFQNEAQLEKSRLLSDRFSAERPKGSFSTLEIQRTEQGDSAMYLCARKTGGRKNIQYFGAGTRLSVL.